Listed below are T cell receptor beta chains from one sample, sequenced in a study of blood T cells in healthy people across ages. TCRdb processed the 5' RACE reads anew with MiXCR; each CDR3 protein has one entry. This sample has 450,000 to 700,000 distinct CDR3 sequences, with 27% found just once. Material: blood. These receptors were taken from an older woman in good health. The CDR3 runs from the conserved cysteine through the conserved F or W. Each record gives: V gene, CDR3 protein.

v_gene: TRBV7-9
CDR3aa: CASSLGSGGALTQYF

v_gene: TRBV9
CDR3aa: CASSATGTGSYGYTF

v_gene: TRBV7-3
CDR3aa: CASSLVAGGVSEQFF

v_gene: TRBV5-1
CDR3aa: CASTLQPMRGGDEQYF

v_gene: TRBV12-3/TRBV12-4
CDR3aa: CASSTGGESPLHF

v_gene: TRBV7-9
CDR3aa: CASSLAGVTEAFF

v_gene: TRBV7-2
CDR3aa: CASSLASGNAKGNTIYF

v_gene: TRBV5-1
CDR3aa: CASSVRVDTEAFF

v_gene: TRBV5-1
CDR3aa: CASSLGTDTYEQYF

v_gene: TRBV4-3
CDR3aa: CASSLQTGEFGAFF

v_gene: TRBV2
CDR3aa: CASTRRPKGTGELFF

v_gene: TRBV4-2
CDR3aa: CASSFRTSGRANEQFF

v_gene: TRBV4-2
CDR3aa: CASSQEKGARNEQYF

v_gene: TRBV7-2
CDR3aa: CASSALGTAFNYGYTF

v_gene: TRBV14
CDR3aa: CASSQDKFFEQFF

v_gene: TRBV11-2
CDR3aa: CASSPTRTAPDGYTF

v_gene: TRBV6-2/TRBV6-3
CDR3aa: CASSYDPFKPTQETQYF

v_gene: TRBV10-3
CDR3aa: CAISESLAGGTTDTQYF

v_gene: TRBV7-6
CDR3aa: CASSSKQGRGEKLFF

v_gene: TRBV20-1
CDR3aa: CSARDRRGFADTGELFF

v_gene: TRBV21-1
CDR3aa: CASTESVPTEDQPQHF

v_gene: TRBV11-2
CDR3aa: CASSLDGGSAQPQHF

v_gene: TRBV29-1
CDR3aa: CSVEEGVIEAFF

v_gene: TRBV6-5
CDR3aa: CASSYSRGDANEQFF

v_gene: TRBV18
CDR3aa: CASSPQQGEEKLFF

v_gene: TRBV7-9
CDR3aa: CASRRGTTDTQYF

v_gene: TRBV5-5
CDR3aa: CASSLASNQPQHF

v_gene: TRBV4-3
CDR3aa: CASSQSWQGRYEQYF

v_gene: TRBV9
CDR3aa: CASSVDPSTDTQYF

v_gene: TRBV29-1
CDR3aa: CSVVTGPYGYTF

v_gene: TRBV20-1
CDR3aa: CSARDSGGVEETQYF

v_gene: TRBV24-1
CDR3aa: CATSDLPGVDTQYF

v_gene: TRBV10-3
CDR3aa: CAISGVGALDTQYF